This is a list of T cell receptor beta chains from one sample in a study of blood T cell repertoires in COVID-19. Data came from immunoSEQ multiplex PCR; TCRdb stores just in-frame clones and leaves some out. Of some 50,000 clones in the sample, roughly 84% were seen once. The specimen sequenced was peripheral blood. These receptor sequences come from a man aged 45-60 years with acute or convalescent COVID-19. Both conserved end residues are part of each CDR3. D genes are given only for firm matches. Not all rows give a size; the values are once, few, many and, for expanded clones, a class.

D gene: NA; V gene: TRBV6-9; clone size: once; J gene: TRBJ2-5; CDR3 protein: CASIPGQETQYF; CDR3 DNA: TGTGCCAGCATACCGGGTCAAGAGACCCAGTACTTC
D gene: TRBD2; V gene: TRBV15; clone size: NA; J gene: TRBJ2-5; CDR3 protein: CATSITGTNKETQYF; CDR3 DNA: TGTGCCACCAGCATAACCGGGACTAACAAAGAGACCCAGTACTTC
D gene: NA; V gene: TRBV4-1; clone size: NA; J gene: TRBJ1-5; CDR3 protein: CASSVDRDPLQPQHF; CDR3 DNA: TGCGCCAGCAGCGTAGACCGGGATCCCCTTCAGCCCCAGCATTTT
D gene: NA; V gene: TRBV5-6; clone size: NA; J gene: TRBJ2-3; CDR3 protein: CASSLTSWARDADTQYF; CDR3 DNA: TGTGCCAGCAGCTTGACCTCGTGGGCCCGCGACGCAGATACGCAGTATTTT
D gene: TRBD2; V gene: TRBV11-2; clone size: NA; J gene: TRBJ2-5; CDR3 protein: CASSARLAGGLRGETQYF; CDR3 DNA: TGTGCCAGCAGCGCCAGACTAGCGGGAGGGTTGAGGGGAGAGACCCAGTACTTC
D gene: TRBD1; V gene: TRBV9; clone size: NA; J gene: TRBJ1-2; CDR3 protein: CASSVEDRGYGYTF; CDR3 DNA: TGTGCCAGCAGCGTTGAGGACAGGGGCTATGGCTACACCTTC
D gene: NA; V gene: TRBV4-1; clone size: NA; J gene: TRBJ1-4; CDR3 protein: CASSQDALGVEKLFF; CDR3 DNA: TGCGCCAGCAGCCAAGATGCACTTGGAGTTGAAAAACTGTTTTTT
D gene: TRBD1; V gene: TRBV2; clone size: NA; J gene: TRBJ1-5; CDR3 protein: CASSATGGNQPQHF; CDR3 DNA: TGTGCCAGCAGTGCGACAGGGGGGAATCAGCCCCAGCATTTT
D gene: NA; V gene: TRBV4-1; clone size: once; J gene: TRBJ2-2; CDR3 protein: CASSHGTHPNGTGELFF; CDR3 DNA: TGCGCCAGCAGCCACGGGACTCACCCGAACGGCACCGGGGAGCTGTTTTTT
D gene: NA; V gene: TRBV6-1; clone size: NA; J gene: TRBJ1-1; CDR3 protein: CASSALVGVGNTEAFF; CDR3 DNA: TGTGCCAGCAGTGCCCTCGTCGGGGTAGGGAACACTGAAGCTTTCTTT
D gene: TRBD1; V gene: TRBV18; clone size: NA; J gene: TRBJ1-6; CDR3 protein: CASSPRTGGDSPLHF; CDR3 DNA: TGTGCCAGCTCACCACGGACAGGGGGTGATTCACCCCTCCACTTT
D gene: NA; V gene: TRBV14; clone size: NA; J gene: TRBJ1-2; CDR3 protein: CASSLNAPLGYGYTF; CDR3 DNA: TGTGCCAGCAGCCTGAACGCTCCGCTAGGCTATGGCTACACCTTC
D gene: NA; V gene: TRBV7-9; clone size: NA; J gene: TRBJ2-2; CDR3 protein: CASSFIYLRGVIRTGELFF; CDR3 DNA: TGTGCCAGCAGCTTCATTTATCTTCGCGGGGTAATCCGCACCGGGGAGCTGTTTTTT
D gene: NA; V gene: TRBV18; clone size: NA; J gene: TRBJ2-1; CDR3 protein: CASSPSAGATSSYNEQFF; CDR3 DNA: TGTGCCAGCTCACCAAGTGCAGGGGCCACGAGCTCCTACAATGAGCAGTTCTTC
D gene: NA; V gene: TRBV28; clone size: once; J gene: TRBJ2-7; CDR3 protein: CASSGGGLIEQYF; CDR3 DNA: TGTGCCAGCAGCGGGGGAGGCCTAATCGAGCAGTACTTC
D gene: NA; V gene: TRBV6-5; clone size: NA; J gene: TRBJ1-1; CDR3 protein: CASRWDNLNTEAFF; CDR3 DNA: TGTGCCAGCAGATGGGACAACTTGAACACTGAAGCTTTCTTT
D gene: NA; V gene: TRBV19; clone size: NA; J gene: TRBJ1-1; CDR3 protein: CASSPPRDWNTEAFF; CDR3 DNA: TGTGCCAGTAGTCCACCCCGGGACTGGAACACTGAAGCTTTCTTT